The 3 T cell receptor beta chains given below trace back to one sample, sequenced in a study of T-cell reconstitution after alpha-beta-depleted transplantation in children. The TCRbeta library was prepared with unique molecular identifiers. TCRdb recomputed calls from the PCR reads with MiXCR, one row per CDR3 protein. The sample consists of some 260,000 distinct CDR3 sequences, 20% to 30% of them appearing once. Sequenced here: PBMCs, mostly from graft donor cells, sampled 360 days after TCRalphabeta/CD19-depleted stem cell transplant. The receptors derive from a female patient between 2 and 10 years old who had a stem cell transplant for congenital amegakaryocytic thrombocytopenia, so the T cells may come from the graft donor.

V gene TRBV10-3 combines with J gene TRBJ2-2; D is undetermined. Germline V gene sequence: CDR1 ENHRY, CDR2 SYGVKD. This CDR3 is built from 13 residues. With 3 bases removed from V and 4 bases from J, the gap between germline ends came to 6 bases. For the CDR3, the DNA is TGTGCCATCAGTGAATCTAGCACCGGGGAGCTGTTTTTT. It specifies CAISESSTGELFF.

This chain joins TRBV12-3 or TRBV12-4 and TRBJ2-2; TRBD2 matches at 8 bases. The CDR3 spans 14 residues. The V segment lost 3 bases and the J segment 7 bases; nucleotides outside the gene matches: 4. CDR3 loop: CASSLGTRIGELFF. DNA for the CDR3: TGTGCCAGCAGTTTGGGGACTAGAATCGGGGAGCTGTTTTTT.

In its sample, this clonotype was seen a few times. The chain uses TRBV7-8 and TRBJ2-3, with 8 bases aligning to TRBD2. The length of the CDR3 is 14 residues. V trimming: 5 bases; J trimming: 6 bases; junction bases outside the gene matches: 7. Germline V gives CDR1 SGHVS, CDR2 FQNEAQ. The CDR3 reads CASSPRTSSDTQYF. The CDR3 nucleotides are TGTGCCAGCAGCCCCCGGACTAGCTCCGATACGCAGTATTTT.